This record concerns one T cell receptor (beta chain) sequence. Only a few counts were recorded for this clone. No cognate antigen has been identified for it. Base quality data are lacking; no much larger clone is found one base away. The data originate from a study of T cells in localized non-small cell lung cancer (dated by TCRdb to 2020 to 2021). Regarding the complete study: The study analyzed T cell repertoires of about 230 early-stage NSCLC patients, comparing tumors and uninvolved tumor-adjacent lungs. The cohort consisted of approximately 240 treatment-naive NSCLC patients whose localized lung tumors had been resected. A mean age of about 66 years was recorded for the NSCLC patients, of whom more than 120 were male and about a hundred were female. Paper-wide results and their limitations: Since the design was exploratory, TCR variables were selected using unadjusted p-values with no false-discovery rate correction. A median of about 53 of the top 100 tumor clones were detected in paired uninvolved adjacent lung, and around 30 of these tumor clones were also found among the top 100 clones of the paired uninvolved adjacent lung. Uninvolved tumor-adjacent lung showed the highest T cell clonality, higher than tumor, which suggests more focused antigenic responses in the uninvolved tumor-adjacent lung. Higher blood T cell density associated with longer overall survival, while higher adjacent-lung clonality associated with shorter survival. Because multi-region tumor sequencing was not performed, intratumor heterogeneity could not be ruled out.

At diagnosis, peripheral blood, uninvolved tumor-adjacent lung and tumor were collected and stored as a combination of fresh-frozen and FFPE material. The CDR3 spans 16 residues, from the cysteine through the phenylalanine. Just the 48-base CDR3 DNA is kept, in frame starting at base 1. Clipping removes 6 bases from V and 2 bases from J, with 8 as the unmatched junction base count. The CDR1 and CDR2 encoded by the germline V gene are MDHEN and SYDVKM. TCR beta CDR3 regions were sequenced from DNA using the immunoSEQ Assay. The study's processing was this. To compute T cell density, TCR beta template counts were normalized to usable DNA, which was estimated by amplifying housekeeping genes. Richness was estimated using the preseqR package, with extrapolation to 400,000 templates for PBMC samples and to 120,000 templates for tissue samples. Clonality was taken to be one minus Pielou's evenness. Tissue-enriched TCRs were identified by differential abundance testing using productive amino-acid clonotypes, minimum total count 5 and alpha 0.1. The Jaccard Index and the Morisita Overlap Index were used to quantify repertoire overlap between compartments. GLIPH grouped TCR beta CDR3s together with public tetramer-defined viral CDR3s, and a viral motif had to include at least three viral sequences and show V-gene enrichment. TCRdb took over this immuneACCESS table, retaining in-frame rearrangements with V and J assigned. Such tables are incomplete; in checked studies, under half of the missing clones stem from an unresolved V gene, and the remainder is unexplained. V, J and clone size derive from that table, while D and trimming were established from the DNA sequence. This sample lists 3,300 or so clones; about 20% were detected once. The leading ten clones occupy roughly 5% of the sample.

The input for sequencing was lung tumor tissue, taken before any cancer treatment. The clonotype originates from a female donor at least 60 years old with stage II lung adenocarcinoma. The V and J segments used are TRBV28 and TRBJ2-2; 8 bases in the junction line up with TRBD2. The nucleotide sequence reads TGTGCCAGCAGCTCTCGGGGGGGAGCTAACACCGGGGAGCTGTTTTTT. Translation gives CASSSRGGANTGELFF.